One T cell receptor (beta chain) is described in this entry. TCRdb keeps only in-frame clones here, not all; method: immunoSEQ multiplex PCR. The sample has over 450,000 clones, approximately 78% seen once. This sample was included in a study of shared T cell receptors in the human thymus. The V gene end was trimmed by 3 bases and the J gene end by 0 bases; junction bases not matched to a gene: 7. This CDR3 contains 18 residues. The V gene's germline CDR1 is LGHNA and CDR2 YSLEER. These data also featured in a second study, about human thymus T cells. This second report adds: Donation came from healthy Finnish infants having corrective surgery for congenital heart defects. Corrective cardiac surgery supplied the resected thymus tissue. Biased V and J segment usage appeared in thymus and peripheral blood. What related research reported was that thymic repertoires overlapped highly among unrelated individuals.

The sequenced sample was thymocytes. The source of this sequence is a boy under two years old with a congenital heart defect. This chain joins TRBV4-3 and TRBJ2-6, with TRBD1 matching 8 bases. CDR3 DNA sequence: TGCGCCAGCAGCCATGAGGGACAGGCGAGCTCTGGGGCCAACGTCCTGACTTTC. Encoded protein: CASSHEGQASSGANVLTF.